This T cell receptor (beta chain) is drawn from a study of low-dose radiotherapy and immunotherapy resistance in tumors (dated by TCRdb to between 2021 and 2022). Context from the whole study: In Cohort 1, each fraction delivered 0.5 Gy every 2 weeks, and the prescribed total PTV dose was 6.5 Gy. Patients in Cohort 2 were given 1 Gy per fraction every two weeks, for a total of 13 Gy across 26 weeks. Nivolumab was administered intravenously as a 240 mg flat dose every two weeks, and ipilimumab was administered intravenously at 1 mg/kg every six weeks. Every two weeks, patients got intravenous cyclophosphamide at 200 mg/m2, given one day ahead of each radiation and immunotherapy administration. Starting on cycle 1 day 1, patients took 300 mg of aspirin by mouth once daily for four cycles. First-strand cDNA was synthesized using Superscript III and a set of TRAV- and TRBV-specific primers, so that both TCRalpha and TCRbeta chains were covered. No randomization into treatment groups was done for the people taking part in the trial. Eight patients were included in the translational analysis: three from the first dose cohort and the first five from the second dose cohort.

The meaning of the sample's time point label: after trial treatment. This sample's treatment or condition label indicates: LDRT plus nivolumab, ipilimumab, low-dose cyclophosphamide and aspirin (RACIN trial). The donors took part in RACIN, a single-arm, phase I, dose-escalation trial that combined nivolumab, ipilimumab, aspirin, low-dose cyclophosphamide and low-dose radiotherapy. Eligible patients had advanced, TIL-negative solid tumors. As regards this clonotype: What this receptor recognizes is not known. No base qualities exist here, and no much larger clone lies one base off it.

Taken from cysteine to phenylalanine, the CDR3 has 14 residues. Only CDR3 DNA is held: 42 bases, read in frame from base 1. The CDR1 and CDR2 encoded by the germline V gene are MDHEN and SYDVKM. V drops 7 bases and J drops 0 bases, leaving 10 bases in between. For sequencing, an Illumina HiSeq 2500 was employed. TCRs were amplified for about 18 PCR cycles with Phusion, using a constant-region primer paired with the adapter attached to the V primers. Isolated mRNA was amplified with the MessageAmp II aRNA Amplification Kit, using a roughly 15-hour in vitro transcription at 37°C. The Dynabeads mRNA DIRECT Purification Kit was used to isolate mRNA for TCR sequencing. Indexed Illumina adapters were added in a second Phusion PCR of approximately 25 cycles, after which AMPure XP beads were used to purify the products. Under the source paper's analysis protocol: Custom Perl scripts pooled TCR sequences encoding the same protein, removed out-of-frame sequences and computed each clonotype's abundance. Any TCR sequence supported by only a single read was excluded from analysis. The metrics used to describe the repertoires included Shannon entropy, Gini index, clonality, richness, and the frequency of TCRs shared between repertoires. The public reads were reanalyzed by TCRdb: fastp trimming at Q25, MiXCR alignment, in-frame beta chains only. Each record represents a unique CDR3 protein, reported with the most common genes and DNA among its rows. These V and J calls originate from TCRdb's pipeline instead of the authors' own analysis. This sample is represented by roughly 52,000 distinct CDR3 sequences; around 35% of them were singletons. In total, the top ten clones hold around 8% of the sample.

The receptor was derived from a male donor with rectosigmoid adenocarcinoma. The rearranged chain carries TRBV28 and TRBJ2-1; a confident D gene designation cannot be given. The sample consisted of PBMCs, taken after low-dose radiotherapy plus immunotherapy. The nucleotide sequence reads as follows: TGTGCCAGCATCACTGGTAGCTCCTACAATGAGCAGTTCTTC. Its coded protein is CASITGSSYNEQFF.